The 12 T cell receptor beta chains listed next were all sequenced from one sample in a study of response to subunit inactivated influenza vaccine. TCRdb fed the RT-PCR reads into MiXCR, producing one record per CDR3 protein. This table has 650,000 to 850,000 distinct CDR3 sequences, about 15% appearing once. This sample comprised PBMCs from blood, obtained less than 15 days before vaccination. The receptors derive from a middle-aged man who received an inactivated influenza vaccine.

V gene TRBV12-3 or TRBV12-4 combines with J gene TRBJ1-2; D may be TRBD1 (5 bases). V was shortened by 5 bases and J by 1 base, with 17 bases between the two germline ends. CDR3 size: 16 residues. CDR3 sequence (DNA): TGTGCCAGCAGTGTCGGACCAGGGTCTGTTAACTATGGCTACACCTTC. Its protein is CASSVGPGSVNYGYTF.

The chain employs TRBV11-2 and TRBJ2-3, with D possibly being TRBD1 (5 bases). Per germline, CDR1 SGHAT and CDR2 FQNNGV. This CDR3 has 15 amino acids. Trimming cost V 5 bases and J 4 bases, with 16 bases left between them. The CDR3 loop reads CASSEEWGASDTQYF. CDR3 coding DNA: TGTGCCAGCAGCGAGGAGTGGGGCGCCTCAGATACGCAGTATTTT.

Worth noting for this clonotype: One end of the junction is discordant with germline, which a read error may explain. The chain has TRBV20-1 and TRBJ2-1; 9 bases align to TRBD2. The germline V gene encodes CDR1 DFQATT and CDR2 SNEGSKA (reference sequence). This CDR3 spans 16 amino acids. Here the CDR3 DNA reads TGCAGTGCTAGAATAGCGGGAGACTGGTCCTACAATGAGCAGATCTTC. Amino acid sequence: CSARIAGDWSYNEQIF.

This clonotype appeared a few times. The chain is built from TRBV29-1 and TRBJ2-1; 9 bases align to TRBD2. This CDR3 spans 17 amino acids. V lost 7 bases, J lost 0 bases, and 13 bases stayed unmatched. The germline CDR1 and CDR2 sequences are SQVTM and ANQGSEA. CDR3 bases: TGCAGCGGAAGGTTAGGTAGCGGGAGAGGCTCCTACAATGAGCAGTTCTTC. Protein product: CSGRLGSGRGSYNEQFF.

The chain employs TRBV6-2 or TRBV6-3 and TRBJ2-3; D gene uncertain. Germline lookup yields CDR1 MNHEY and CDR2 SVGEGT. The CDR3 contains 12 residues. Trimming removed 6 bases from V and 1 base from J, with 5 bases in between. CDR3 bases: TGTGCCAGCAGCGGGCGCACAGATACGCAGTATTTT. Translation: CASSGRTDTQYF.

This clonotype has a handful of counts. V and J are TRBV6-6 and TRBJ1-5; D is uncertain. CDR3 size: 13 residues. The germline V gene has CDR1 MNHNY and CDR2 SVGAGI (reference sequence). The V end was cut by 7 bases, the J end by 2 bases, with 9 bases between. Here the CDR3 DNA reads TGTGCCAGCAACCCCTGGCGCAATCAGCCCCAGCATTTT. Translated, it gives CASNPWRNQPQHF.

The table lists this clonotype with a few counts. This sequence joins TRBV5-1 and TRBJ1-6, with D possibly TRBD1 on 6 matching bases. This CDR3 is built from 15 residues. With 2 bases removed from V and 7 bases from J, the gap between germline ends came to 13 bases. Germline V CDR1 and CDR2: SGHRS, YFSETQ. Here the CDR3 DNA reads TGCGCCAGCAGCTTTGGACAGAATTGGAATTCACCCCTCCACTTT. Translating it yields CASSFGQNWNSPLHF.

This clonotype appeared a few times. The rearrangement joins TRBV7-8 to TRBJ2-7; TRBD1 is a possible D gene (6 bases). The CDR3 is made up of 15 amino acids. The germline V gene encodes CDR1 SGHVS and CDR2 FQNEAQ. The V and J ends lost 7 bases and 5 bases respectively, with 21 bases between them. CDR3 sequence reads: CASTEGTRTNHEQYF. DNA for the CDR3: TGTGCCAGCACCGAAGGGACAAGAACAAACCACGAGCAGTACTTC.

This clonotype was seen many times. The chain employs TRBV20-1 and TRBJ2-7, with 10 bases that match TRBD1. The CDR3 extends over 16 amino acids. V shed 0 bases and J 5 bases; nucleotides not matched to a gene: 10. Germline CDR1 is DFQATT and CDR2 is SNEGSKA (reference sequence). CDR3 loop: CSAREPGQGILDEQYF. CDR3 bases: TGCAGTGCTAGAGAGCCGGGACAGGGGATTCTGGACGAGCAGTACTTC.

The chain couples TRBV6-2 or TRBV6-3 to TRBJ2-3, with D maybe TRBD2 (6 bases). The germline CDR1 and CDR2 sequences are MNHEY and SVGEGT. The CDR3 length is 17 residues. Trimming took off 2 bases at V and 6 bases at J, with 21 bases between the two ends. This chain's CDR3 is CASSYITSSVLADTQYF. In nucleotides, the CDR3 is TGTGCCAGCAGTTACATCACTAGCTCGGTGCTGGCGGATACGCAGTATTTT.

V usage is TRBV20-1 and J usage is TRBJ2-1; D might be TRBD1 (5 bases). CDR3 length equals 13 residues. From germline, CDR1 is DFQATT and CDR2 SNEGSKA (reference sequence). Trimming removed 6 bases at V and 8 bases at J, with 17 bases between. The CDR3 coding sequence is TGCAGTGCCGAGGTCCCAGGGCTGGATGAGCAGTTCTTC. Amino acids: CSAEVPGLDEQFF.

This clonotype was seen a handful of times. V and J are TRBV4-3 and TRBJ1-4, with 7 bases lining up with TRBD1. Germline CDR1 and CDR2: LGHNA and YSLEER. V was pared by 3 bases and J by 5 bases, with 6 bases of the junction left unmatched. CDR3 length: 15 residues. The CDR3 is CASSQTQGWNEKLFF. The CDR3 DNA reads TGCGCCAGCAGCCAGACACAGGGGTGGAATGAAAAACTGTTTTTT.